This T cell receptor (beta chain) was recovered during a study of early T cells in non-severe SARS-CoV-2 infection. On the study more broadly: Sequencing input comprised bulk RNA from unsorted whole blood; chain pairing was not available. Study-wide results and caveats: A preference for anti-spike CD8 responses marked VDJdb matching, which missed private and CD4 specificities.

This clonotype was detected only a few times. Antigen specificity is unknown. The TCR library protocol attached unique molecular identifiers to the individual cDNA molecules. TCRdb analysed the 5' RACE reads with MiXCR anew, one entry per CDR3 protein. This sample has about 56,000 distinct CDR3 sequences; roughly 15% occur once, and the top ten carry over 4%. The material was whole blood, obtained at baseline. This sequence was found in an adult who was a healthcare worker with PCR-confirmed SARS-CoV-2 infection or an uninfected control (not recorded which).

DNA of the CDR3: TGTGCCAGCAGCTCCTGGACTGCGGGGAATGAGCAGTTCTTC. This codes for CASSSWTAGNEQFF. The chain carries TRBV7-2 and TRBJ2-1; D possibly corresponds to TRBD2 (6 bases). The CDR3 is made up of 14 amino acids. With 4 bases removed from V and 7 bases from J, the gap between germline ends came to 14 bases. Germline V gives CDR1 SGHTA, CDR2 FQGNSA. The variable domain in full, completed from reference TRBV7-2 and TRBJ2-1, reads GAGVSQSPSNKVTEKGKDVELRCDPISGHTALYWYRQSLGQGLEFLIYFQGNSAPDKSGLPSDRFSAERTGGSVSTLTIQRTQQEDSAVYLCASSSWTAGNEQFFGPGTRLTVL.